Below, 29 T cell receptor beta chains from the same sample are listed, as sequenced in a study of OX40 agonist ivuxolimab in advanced cancers. The data were produced by immunoSEQ multiplex PCR, yet TCRdb's version contains in-frame clones alone and is incomplete. This table holds about 56,000 clones, about four fifths found once. The sample in question was CD4+ or CD8+ T cells sorted from blood, obtained in a trial of the OX40 agonist ivuxolimab. The source of these receptors is an adult with an advanced solid tumor such as melanoma, head and neck, liver or kidney cancer.

This clone came up a few times. The chain combines TRBV19 with TRBJ2-7; TRBD2 is a possible D gene (7 bases). The CDR3 length is 15 residues. Trimming pared 6 bases from V and 0 bases from J, leaving 15 bases between. Germline V gene sequence: CDR1 LNHDA, CDR2 SQIVND (reference sequence). CDR3 residues: CASSRGGGGSYEQYF. The CDR3 nucleotides read TGTGCCAGTAGCCGCGGGGGAGGGGGCTCCTACGAGCAGTACTTC.

The chain couples TRBV19 to TRBJ1-2, with D maybe TRBD1 (5 bases). Germline V CDR1 and CDR2: LNHDA, SQIVND (reference sequence). This CDR3 spans 13 amino acids. Between the trimmed V and J ends, which lost 5 bases and 3 bases, there was a span of 10 bases. The CDR3 coding sequence is TGTGCCAGTAGTGTCCGGGACTACTATGGCTACACCTTC. Translated, it gives CASSVRDYYGYTF.

This rearrangement joins TRBV5-4 to TRBJ1-2; D unresolved. Germline V CDR1 and CDR2: SGHNT, YYREEE (reference sequence). The CDR3 consists of 14 residues. Trimming cost V 2 bases and J 3 bases, with 11 bases left between them. The CDR3 protein is CASSLDASYYGYTF. CDR3 sequence (DNA): TGTGCCAGCAGCTTAGATGCCAGTTACTATGGCTACACCTTC.

The chain has TRBV2 and TRBJ2-1; 7 bases fit TRBD1. This CDR3 is built from 21 residues. Trimming removed 3 bases from V and 0 bases from J; junction bases left unmatched: 20. CDR1 SNHLY and CDR2 FYNNEI come from the germline V gene. CDR3 DNA: TGTGCCAGCAGTGATTCTTCCGGGACAGCTCAGCGGCCGAGCTCCTACAATGAGCAGTTCTTC. This encodes CASSDSSGTAQRPSSYNEQFF.

V and J are TRBV28 and TRBJ2-3; TRBD1 agrees at 8 bases. This CDR3 region has 17 residues. CDR1 and CDR2 from the germline V gene are MDHEN and SYDVKM. The junction had 11 bases not matched to a gene; V was cut back by 5 bases and J by 1 base. The CDR3 DNA is TGTGCCAGCAGTCCACATCCAGGGGGCGGTGGCACAGATACGCAGTATTTT. This sequence encodes CASSPHPGGGGTDTQYF.

The chain combines TRBV27 with TRBJ2-2, with 12 bases that match TRBD2. V lost 2 bases, J lost 6 bases, and 10 bases stayed unmatched. The V gene's germline CDR1 is MNHEY and CDR2 SMNVEV (reference sequence). The CDR3 is made up of 18 amino acids. The CDR3 sequence is CASSLRASGRAYPGELFF. CDR3 nucleotide sequence: TGTGCCAGCAGTTTAAGGGCTAGCGGGAGGGCCTATCCCGGGGAGCTGTTTTTT.

The chain combines TRBV5-1 with TRBJ2-7, with TRBD2 identical over 10 bases. The CDR3 is 15 residues long. Germline CDR1 and CDR2: SGHRS and YFSETQ. Losses at the gene ends were 3 bases for V and 7 bases for J; bases not matched to a gene: 10. The DNA of the CDR3 is TGCGCCAGCAGCTACACTAGCGGGACTACAAGGGAGCAGTACTTC. This codes for CASSYTSGTTREQYF.

This chain uses TRBV5-1 with TRBJ2-5, with 9 bases that match TRBD2. Looked up from germline, CDR1 is SGHRS and CDR2 is YFSETQ. The CDR3 consists of 19 residues. Trimming cost V 0 bases and J 3 bases; bases outside gene matches: 15. The CDR3 protein is CASSLGASSGTLAKETQYF. The CDR3 DNA is TGCGCCAGCAGCTTGGGGGCCTCTAGCGGGACCCTGGCGAAAGAGACCCAGTACTTC.

The CDR3 is CASRHTSSYNEQFF. The CDR3 DNA reads as TGTGCCAGCAGACATACGAGCTCCTACAATGAGCAGTTCTTC. V usage is TRBV7-9 and J usage is TRBJ2-1; D not certain. Deletions cut 6 bases from V and 0 bases from J, with 9 bases between. This CDR3 comprises 14 residues. Germline CDR1 and CDR2: SEHNR and FQNEAQ (reference sequence).

This chain joins TRBV29-1 and TRBJ1-2, with D perhaps TRBD1 (5 bases). The CDR3 covers 13 residues. Trimming removed 0 bases from V and 6 bases from J, with 11 bases in between. Per the germline V gene, CDR1 is SQVTM and CDR2 is ANQGSEA. CDR3 sequence (DNA): TGCAGCGTTGAAGACCCCAGGGTCAATGGCTACACCTTC. It translates to CSVEDPRVNGYTF.

The chain recombines TRBV7-8 with TRBJ1-4; TRBD1 is a possible D gene (5 bases). The CDR3 totals 15 residues. The germline V and J ends were trimmed by 1 base and 8 bases, with 14 bases remaining between them. Germline V lookup: CDR1 SGHVS, CDR2 FQNEAQ. CDR3 residues: CASSLEAGLREKLFF. The CDR3 DNA sequence: TGTGCCAGCAGCTTAGAGGCAGGGCTCCGAGAAAAACTGTTTTTT.

This chain uses TRBV9 with TRBJ2-2; no reliable D call. CDR3 length equals 13 residues. V was clipped by 2 bases and J by 6 bases, with 8 bases between them. Germline loops: CDR1 SGDLS, CDR2 YYNGEE. The CDR3 reads CASSVAASGELFF. The CDR3 DNA reads as TGTGCCAGCAGCGTCGCGGCATCCGGGGAGCTGTTTTTT.

The V and J genes are TRBV15 and TRBJ2-1; D is possibly TRBD2 (6 bases). CDR3 length: 21 amino acids. Germline CDR1 and CDR2: LNHNV and YYDKDF (reference sequence). Trimming left V 1 base short and J 9 bases short, with 34 bases between. DNA of the CDR3: TGTGCCACCAGCAGAGTTGGGGGAGGAACGACAATTCCTATCACGCGGGGTGAGCAGTTCTTC. As protein: CATSRVGGGTTIPITRGEQFF. The full variable domain, its missing parts supplied by reference TRBV15 and TRBJ2-1, is DAMVIQNPRYQVTQFGKPVTLSCSQTLNHNVMYWYQQKSSQAPKLLFHYYDKDFNNEADTPDNFQSRRPNTSFCFLDIRSPGLGDTAMYLCATSRVGGGTTIPITRGEQFFGPGTRLTVL.

The chain employs TRBV30 and TRBJ1-5, with 10 positions matching TRBD1. The CDR3 length is 14 residues. Germline CDR1 and CDR2: GTSNPN and SVGIG (reference sequence). J lost 10 bases, V lost 0 bases, and 6 bases had no gene match. The CDR3 loop reads CAWSVRDRGGPQHF. Here the CDR3 DNA reads TGTGCCTGGAGTGTACGGGACAGGGGAGGTCCCCAGCATTTT. Drawing the rest from reference TRBV30 and TRBJ1-5, the complete variable domain is SQTIHQWPATLVQPVGSPLSLECTVEGTSNPNLYWYRQAAGRGLQLLFYSVGIGQISSEVPQNLSASRPQDRQFILSSKKLLLSDSGFYLCAWSVRDRGGPQHFGDGTRLSIL.

This chain links TRBV5-6 with TRBJ2-7, with D tentatively TRBD1 or TRBD2 (6 bases each). CDR1 and CDR2 from the germline V gene are SGHDT and YYEEEE. There are 15 residues in the CDR3. V was trimmed by 6 bases and J by 2 bases, leaving 18 bases between them. CDR3 loop: CASIRGTRPTYEQYF. CDR3 in DNA: TGTGCCAGCATTCGGGGGACAAGGCCCACCTACGAGCAGTACTTC.

This clone was counted once. The chain uses TRBV6-5 and TRBJ1-5; D is unresolved. This CDR3 is 12 amino acids long. The germline V gene encodes CDR1 MNHEY and CDR2 SVGAGI. Trimming stripped 2 bases from V and 4 bases from J, with 3 bases between. Written as DNA, the CDR3 is TGTGCCAGCAGTTACGGAAATCAGCCCCAGCATTTT. This codes for CASSYGNQPQHF.

The rearrangement uses TRBV6-5 and TRBJ1-5; perhaps TRBD1 as D (6 bases). V was clipped by 5 bases and J by 2 bases, with 10 bases between them. In germline, CDR1 is MNHEY, CDR2 SVGAGI. There are 14 residues in the CDR3. Here the CDR3 reads CASSPGHGNQPQHF. The CDR3 DNA reads TGTGCCAGCAGTCCGGGACACGGCAATCAGCCCCAGCATTTT.

V usage is TRBV19 and J usage is TRBJ2-5; 10 bases align to TRBD2. The CDR3 spans 15 residues. Germline assignment: CDR1 LNHDA and CDR2 SQIVND (reference sequence). The V and J ends lost 3 bases and 4 bases, in that order; junction bases with no gene match: 5. The CDR3 DNA reads as TGTGCCAGTAGTATGCCTAGCGGGAGTGGAGAGACCCAGTACTTC. Translation: CASSMPSGSGETQYF.

The J gene is TRBJ1-5, the V gene TRBV28; D is possibly TRBD1 (5 bases). CDR3 length: 15 amino acids. Germline-derived CDR1 and CDR2 are MDHEN and SYDVKM. The V end was cut by 6 bases, the J end by 2 bases, with 14 bases between. In DNA, the CDR3 is TGTGCCAGCAGGACCTCTGGGGCGCGCAATCAGCCCCAGCATTTT. Amino acid sequence: CASRTSGARNQPQHF.

The rearrangement links TRBV7-8 to TRBJ2-1; 9 positions match TRBD1. The V gene end was trimmed by 2 bases and the J gene end by 7 bases; junction bases not matched to a gene: 6. This CDR3 is 15 amino acids long. Per the germline V gene, CDR1 is SGHVS and CDR2 is FQNEAQ. CDR3 bases: TGTGCCAGCAGCTTATCAGGGACAGGGCGGAATGAGCAGTTCTTC. Amino acid sequence: CASSLSGTGRNEQFF. The variable domain in full, completed from reference TRBV7-8 and TRBJ2-1, reads GAGVSQSPRYKVAKRGQDVALRCDPISGHVSLFWYQQALGQGPEFLTYFQNEAQLDKSGLPSDRFFAERPEGSVSTLKIQRTQQEDSAVYLCASSLSGTGRNEQFFGPGTRLTVL.

This clone occurred a few times. J is TRBJ2-1 and V is TRBV13, with D unresolved. This CDR3 is built from 13 residues. V dropped 3 bases and J dropped 15 bases, with 18 bases sitting between them. In germline, CDR1 is PRHDT, CDR2 FYEKMQ (reference sequence). CDR3 loop: CASSFSTVGLLFF. CDR3 nucleotides: TGTGCCAGCAGCTTTTCAACTGTTGGGCTGCTGTTCTTC.

The chain is built from TRBV6-4 and TRBJ2-3; D unresolved. V was clipped by 0 bases and J by 6 bases, with 4 bases between them. This CDR3 spans 12 amino acids. Germline CDR1 reads MRHNA; CDR2 reads SNTAGT. CDR3: CASSDSWDTQYF. The CDR3 DNA reads as TGTGCCAGCAGTGACTCGTGGGATACGCAGTATTTT.

The count of this clone is one. The chain links TRBV14 to TRBJ2-1; TRBD2 matches 11 bases. The V gene end was trimmed by 1 base and the J gene end by 6 bases; junction bases not matched to a gene: 8. The germline V gene encodes CDR1 SGHDN and CDR2 FVKESK. The CDR3 contains 17 residues. CDR3 nucleotide sequence: TGTGCCAGCAGCCAAGGGCTACTAGCGGGGGCTGGCAATGAGCAGTTCTTC. Translation: CASSQGLLAGAGNEQFF.

This clone was observed a few times. In nucleotides, the CDR3 is TGCGCCAGCAGCTTCACTCCGGGACAGGGGCCCTACGAGCAGTACTTC. This gives the protein CASSFTPGQGPYEQYF. The chain uses TRBV5-1 and TRBJ2-7, with TRBD1 identical over 10 bases. This CDR3 contains 16 residues. Trimming took 2 bases from V and 2 from J; bases not matched to a gene: 7. Germline V CDR1 and CDR2: SGHRS, YFSETQ.

This rearrangement joins TRBV9 to TRBJ2-7, with TRBD1 as a possible D gene (6 bases). CDR1 is SGDLS, CDR2 YYNGEE, per germline. V was clipped by 4 bases and J by 0 bases, with 11 bases between them. The CDR3 runs to 14 residues. The CDR3 region is CASSPTGSSYEQYF. In nucleotides, the CDR3 is TGTGCCAGCAGCCCAACAGGGAGCTCCTACGAGCAGTACTTC.

The V call is TRBV7-8, the J call TRBJ2-2, with D hard to call. This CDR3 contains 12 residues. CDR1 and CDR2 from the germline V gene are SGHVS and FQNEAQ. The V and J ends lost 6 bases and 6 bases respectively, with 8 bases between them. The CDR3 bases are TGTGCCAGCAGGCTCGGTGCCGGGGAGCTGTTTTTT. Its protein is CASRLGAGELFF.

The chain couples TRBV7-9 to TRBJ2-3; 15 bases agree with TRBD2. The CDR3 spans 17 residues. CDR1 is SEHNR and CDR2 is FQNEAQ in the germline V gene (reference sequence). Losses at the gene ends were 5 bases for V and 4 bases for J; bases not matched to a gene: 7. In DNA form, the CDR3 reads TGTGCCAGCAGCCCCCGGACTAGCGGGGGGGTACCAGATACGCAGTATTTT. Protein sequence: CASSPRTSGGVPDTQYF.

This clone showed up just once. This chain uses TRBV29-1 with TRBJ1-6, with D tentatively TRBD1 (6 bases). The germline gives CDR1 SQVTM, CDR2 ANQGSEA. The CDR3 is 13 residues long. With 1 base removed from V and 8 bases from J, the gap between germline ends came to 9 bases. This CDR3 reads CSVEGNRDSPLHF. The CDR3 nucleotides are TGCAGCGTTGAAGGAAACAGGGATTCACCCCTCCACTTT.

The genes are TRBV5-1 and TRBJ2-7, with D uncertain. Germline-derived CDR1 and CDR2 are SGHRS and YFSETQ. The germline V and J ends were trimmed by 0 bases and 4 bases, with 2 bases remaining between them. The CDR3 has 11 residues. The CDR3 sequence: CASSLGYEQYF. CDR3 DNA: TGCGCCAGCAGCTTGGGGTACGAGCAGTACTTC.